Listed here are 6 T cell receptor beta chains from one sample, sequenced in a study of blood T cell repertoires in COVID-19. Only in-frame clones appear in the TCRdb table, and some are missing; sequencing was by immunoSEQ multiplex PCR. The sample holds over 250,000 clones, roughly 77% seen once. Material: peripheral blood. These TCRs come from an elderly woman with acute or convalescent COVID-19.

V and J are TRBV4-3 and TRBJ1-2; a weak D match, TRBD1 (5 bases). Trimming pared 1 base from V and 1 base from J, leaving 10 bases between. Germline CDR1 reads LGHNA; CDR2 reads YSLEER. The CDR3 length is 15 residues. The CDR3 region has the DNA TGCGCCAGCAGCCAAGGCCTGGGGCATAACTATGGCTACACCTTC. The encoded protein is CASSQGLGHNYGYTF.

V and J are TRBV5-5 and TRBJ2-3; 10 bases fit TRBD2. Germline V lookup: CDR1 SGHKS, CDR2 YYEKEE (reference sequence). The trim removed 4 bases at V and 0 bases at J, leaving 5 bases unmatched. This CDR3 contains 16 residues. The CDR3 nucleotides are TGTGCCAGCAGCGTTTTGACTAGCGGGAGCACAGATACGCAGTATTTT. This encodes CASSVLTSGSTDTQYF. Supplemented by reference TRBV5-5 and TRBJ2-3, the full variable domain reads DAGVTQSPTHLIKTRGQQVTLRCSPISGHKSVSWYQQVLGQGPQFIFQYYEKEERGRGNFPDRFSARQFPNYSSELNVNALLLGDSALYLCASSVLTSGSTDTQYFGPGTRLTVL.

The rearrangement joins TRBV2 to TRBJ2-7, with 8 bases aligning to TRBD1. The CDR3 contains 12 residues. Germline V gene data show CDR1 as SNHLY and CDR2 as FYNNEI. The V segment lost 6 bases and the J segment 6 bases; nucleotides outside the gene matches: 4. Written as DNA, the CDR3 is TGTGCCAGCAGCAGGGGGCTTGGCGAGCAGTACTTC. Encoded protein: CASSRGLGEQYF. The full variable domain, in which reference TRBV2 and TRBJ2-7 provide the parts outside the CDR3, is EPEVTQTPSHQVTQMGQEVILRCVPISNHLYFYWYRQILGQKVEFLVSFYNNEISEKSEIFDDQFSVERPDGSNFTLKIRSTKLEDSAMYFCASSRGLGEQYFGPGTRLTVT.

This clone was detected only once. The V call is TRBV9, the J call TRBJ1-6; 8 positions agree with TRBD1. Germline V gene sequence: CDR1 SGDLS, CDR2 YYNGEE. V was pared by 7 bases and J by 8 bases, with 5 bases of the junction left unmatched. The CDR3 extends over 13 amino acids. The CDR3 DNA sequence: TGTGCCAGCGGTCAGGGGGCTTATTCACCCCTCCACTTT. Translation gives CASGQGAYSPLHF.

The rearrangement links TRBV6-1 to TRBJ2-2; 9 bases fit TRBD2. Germline CDR1 and CDR2: MNHNS and SASEGT. Trimming cost V 4 bases and J 4 bases; bases outside gene matches: 7. The CDR3 sequence is 16 residues long. The CDR3 nucleotides read TGTGCCAGCAGTGCCCCGGGACTAGCAGGCACCGGGGAGCTGTTTTTT. Translating it yields CASSAPGLAGTGELFF.

The chain joins TRBV9 to TRBJ1-1; possibly TRBD1 for D (5 bases). Trimming pared 4 bases from V and 3 bases from J, leaving 19 bases between. The germline CDR1 and CDR2 sequences are SGDLS and YYNGEE. This CDR3 has 16 residues. This CDR3 reads CASSPGAFYSYTEAFF. CDR3 coding DNA: TGTGCCAGCAGCCCTGGGGCTTTTTACTCTTACACTGAAGCTTTCTTT. Full variable domain (outside the CDR3, taken from reference TRBV9 and TRBJ1-1): DSGVTQTPKHLITATGQRVTLRCSPRSGDLSVYWYQQSLDQGLQFLIQYYNGEERAKGNILERFSAQQFPDLHSELNLSSLELGDSALYFCASSPGAFYSYTEAFFGQGTRLTVV.